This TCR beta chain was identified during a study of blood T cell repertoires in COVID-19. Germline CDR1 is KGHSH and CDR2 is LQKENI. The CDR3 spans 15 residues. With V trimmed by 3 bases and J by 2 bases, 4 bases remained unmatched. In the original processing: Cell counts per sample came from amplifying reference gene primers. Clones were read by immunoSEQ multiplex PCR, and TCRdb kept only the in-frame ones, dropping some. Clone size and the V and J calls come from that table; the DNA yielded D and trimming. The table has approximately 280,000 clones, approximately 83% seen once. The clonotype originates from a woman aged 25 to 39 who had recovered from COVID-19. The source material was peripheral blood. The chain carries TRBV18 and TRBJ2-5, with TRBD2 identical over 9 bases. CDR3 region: CASSPGLAVQETQYF. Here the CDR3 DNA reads TGTGCCAGCTCACCGGGACTAGCAGTACAAGAGACCCAGTACTTC.